Listed below are T cell receptor beta chains from one sample, sequenced in a study of blood T cell repertoires in COVID-19. Clones were read by immunoSEQ multiplex PCR, and TCRdb kept only the in-frame ones, dropping some. The sample lists 140,000 to 150,000 clones, approximately 83% occurring once. Material: peripheral blood. The receptors were gathered from a woman between 55 and 75 years old with COVID-19, enrolled during active disease. Both conserved end residues are part of each CDR3. Fields, in order: V gene, clone size, J gene, D gene, CDR3 protein, CDR3 DNA. The D gene is left open where the match is weak. Not every row has a clone size; where given, it reads once, few, many or a size class.

TRBV7-6	.	TRBJ2-1	.	CASTSPGGPYNEQFF	TGTGCCAGCACCTCTCCCGGGGGACCATACAATGAGCAGTTCTTC
TRBV5-4	.	TRBJ1-2	.	CASSLPGRYYGYTF	TGTGCCAGCAGCCTACCTGGCAGGTACTATGGCTACACCTTC
TRBV3-1/TRBV3-2	.	TRBJ2-6	TRBD1	CASSLFGTGGGANVLTF	TGTGCCAGCAGCCTCTTCGGGACAGGGGGTGGGGCCAACGTCCTGACTTTC
TRBV7-9	.	TRBJ1-1	TRBD1	CASSYLGQGAGNTEAFF	TGTGCCAGCAGCTATCTAGGACAGGGGGCAGGGAACACTGAAGCTTTCTTT
TRBV2	.	TRBJ2-5	.	CASRAWGVEEETQYF	TGTGCCAGCAGGGCCTGGGGAGTGGAGGAAGAGACCCAGTACTTC
TRBV20-1	.	TRBJ2-7	.	CSAASYYEQYF	TGCAGTGCTGCCAGTTACTACGAGCAGTACTTC
TRBV7-9	.	TRBJ1-2	.	CASSLGQNYGYTF	TGTGCCAGCAGCTTGGGGCAGAACTATGGCTACACCTTC
TRBV5-1	once	TRBJ2-5	.	CASSLLSTQETQYF	TGCGCCAGCAGCTTGCTTTCGACACAGGAGACCCAGTACTTC
TRBV9	.	TRBJ2-7	TRBD1	CASSKRQGGVGSYEQYF	TGTGCCAGCAGCAAACGACAGGGCGGAGTGGGGTCCTACGAGCAGTACTTC
TRBV10-3	.	TRBJ1-1	TRBD1	CAIRARGGGLNTEAFF	TGTGCCATCAGGGCGCGAGGGGGCGGATTGAACACTGAAGCTTTCTTT
TRBV6-5	.	TRBJ2-1	.	CASGAQGVYNEQFF	TGTGCCAGCGGGGCACAGGGAGTCTACAATGAGCAGTTCTTC
TRBV15	.	TRBJ1-1	.	CATTLSVEGATEAFF	TGTGCCACCACCCTGAGCGTGGAGGGTGCCACTGAAGCTTTCTTT
TRBV27	.	TRBJ2-5	TRBD2	CASSSSRGGWETQYF	TGTGCCAGCAGTTCTTCCCGGGGGGGCTGGGAGACCCAGTACTTC
TRBV5-1	.	TRBJ1-1	TRBD1	CASSSRRDSPQNTEAFF	TGCGCCAGCAGCTCCAGGCGGGACAGCCCCCAGAACACTGAAGCTTTCTTT
TRBV3-1/TRBV3-2	few	TRBJ1-6	.	CASSLVGGSSYNSPLHF	TGTGCCAGCAGCCTGGTCGGGGGTAGCTCCTATAATTCACCCCTCCACTTT
TRBV19	once	TRBJ2-5	.	CASSTRVAEETQYF	TGTGCCAGTAGTACCCGCGTTGCCGAAGAGACCCAGTACTTC
TRBV20-1	.	TRBJ2-2	.	CSANEDGELFF	TGCAGTGCTAACGAGGACGGGGAGCTGTTTTTT
TRBV7-3	.	TRBJ2-3	.	CASSLGSRGGYDTQYF	TGTGCCAGCAGCTTAGGTTCGAGGGGGGGCTACGATACGCAGTATTTT
TRBV3-1/TRBV3-2	.	TRBJ1-5	TRBD1	CASSHGTGNLGPQHF	TGTGCCAGCAGCCACGGGACAGGTAATTTGGGGCCCCAGCATTTT
TRBV27	.	TRBJ2-7	TRBD2	CASSPRRRAPGGPDEQYF	TGTGCCAGCAGCCCCCGCCGGAGGGCTCCGGGGGGGCCAGACGAGCAGTACTTC
TRBV9	.	TRBJ2-3	TRBD1	CASSVGTGYTDTQYF	TGTGCCAGCAGCGTGGGGACAGGGTACACAGATACGCAGTATTTT
TRBV19	.	TRBJ2-7	.	CASSISSGAPYEQYF	TGTGCCAGTAGTATTAGTTCAGGGGCCCCCTACGAGCAGTACTTC
TRBV2	.	TRBJ2-1	TRBD1	CASRSDRGLIRYNEQFF	TGTGCCAGCAGATCGGACAGGGGTTTGATAAGGTACAATGAGCAGTTCTTC
TRBV5-1	.	TRBJ2-1	TRBD2	CASSIQSRLAGDNEQFF	TGCGCCAGCAGCATACAAAGCCGCCTAGCGGGGGACAATGAGCAGTTCTTC
TRBV19	.	TRBJ2-2	.	CASSIPMGGWSTGELFF	TGTGCCAGTAGTATCCCAATGGGGGGATGGAGCACCGGGGAGCTGTTTTTT
TRBV9	.	TRBJ1-6	.	CASSVGMAGIRTGNSPLHF	TGTGCCAGCAGCGTAGGGATGGCGGGCATCCGAACGGGTAATTCACCCCTCCACTTT
TRBV9	.	TRBJ2-5	.	CASSVGGIQETQYF	TGTGCCAGCAGCGTGGGGGGAATACAAGAGACCCAGTACTTC
TRBV11-2	.	TRBJ1-1	.	CASRFQVAEAFF	TGTGCCAGCAGATTCCAGGTTGCTGAAGCTTTCTTT
TRBV4-1	.	TRBJ1-2	TRBD1	CASSHTGGEYGYTF	TGCGCCAGCAGCCATACAGGGGGCGAGTATGGCTACACCTTC
TRBV19	.	TRBJ2-6	.	CASTGWASLSGANVLTF	TGTGCCAGTACGGGGTGGGCTTCGCTCTCTGGGGCCAACGTCCTGACTTTC
TRBV6-5	.	TRBJ2-3	TRBD2	CASFSGGYRTDTQYF	TGTGCCAGCTTTAGCGGGGGATACCGCACAGATACGCAGTATTTT
TRBV10-3	.	TRBJ1-2	.	CAIQPSSSNYGYTF	TGTGCCATCCAGCCTAGTAGCAGTAACTATGGCTACACCTTC
TRBV5-1	few	TRBJ1-2	TRBD1	CASSKEQGAVYGYTF	TGCGCCAGCAGCAAAGAACAGGGGGCGGTCTATGGCTACACCTTC
TRBV7-2	.	TRBJ2-2	TRBD1	CASSLVRGPWELFF	TGTGCCAGCAGCTTAGTAAGGGGGCCCTGGGAGCTGTTTTTT
TRBV6-5	once	TRBJ2-1	TRBD1	CASQGAIYNEQFF	TGTGCCAGTCAGGGGGCTATCTACAATGAGCAGTTCTTC
TRBV7-2	.	TRBJ2-7	.	CASTPMGTIKGEQYF	TGTGCCAGCACCCCCATGGGGACAATTAAGGGCGAGCAGTACTTC
TRBV6-6	.	TRBJ2-3	.	CASSSAGQLTDTQYF	TGTGCCAGCAGTTCCGCCGGACAGCTCACAGATACGCAGTATTTT
TRBV11-3	.	TRBJ2-7	.	CASSPIGAYEQYF	TGTGCCAGCAGCCCCATTGGAGCCTACGAGCAGTACTTC
TRBV5-1	.	TRBJ2-5	.	CASSPPEGVEGAQYF	TGCGCCAGCAGCCCCCCGGAAGGTGTAGAGGGGGCCCAGTACTTC
TRBV7-9	.	TRBJ2-5	.	CASSPKGETQYF	TGTGCCAGCAGCCCAAAGGGGGAGACCCAGTACTTC
TRBV2	.	TRBJ1-5	.	CASRAGSSLNQPQHF	TGTGCCAGCAGGGCCGGGTCGTCCCTCAATCAGCCCCAGCATTTT
TRBV11-2	.	TRBJ1-1	.	CASSSRGHGLIEAFF	TGTGCCAGCAGCTCACGGGGTCACGGGCTCATTGAAGCTTTCTTT
TRBV4-3	.	TRBJ2-6	.	CASSQDDSSGANVLTF	TGCGCCAGCAGCCAAGATGATAGCTCTGGGGCCAACGTCCTGACTTTC
TRBV6-4	.	TRBJ2-7	TRBD2	CASRKGLAGGGEQYF	TGTGCCAGCAGGAAGGGACTAGCGGGGGGTGGCGAGCAGTACTTC
TRBV19	.	TRBJ2-1	TRBD2	CASSLPGLAYNEQFF	TGTGCCAGTAGTTTGCCGGGACTAGCGTACAATGAGCAGTTCTTC
TRBV6-5	.	TRBJ2-3	.	CAIFDAPHRNTQYF	TGTGCCATCTTCGACGCCCCCCACAGAAATACGCAGTATTTT
TRBV5-8	.	TRBJ2-2	TRBD1	CASSLPLAGTDTGELFF	TGTGCCAGCAGCTTGCCCCTAGCCGGGACAGACACCGGGGAGCTGTTTTTT